The 3 T cell receptor beta chains reported below all come from one sample, sequenced in a study of human T cells and chemical hapten exposure. TCRdb used MiXCR to reprocess the RACE reads, holding one entry per CDR3 protein. Of approximately 80,000 distinct CDR3 sequences in the sample, about 8% were seen once. Specified time point: patch test 1, 2 weeks after DPC sensitization. The treatment was: therapeutic diphenylcyclopropenone sensitization with weekly scalp DPC. The sequencing here drew on whole blood, taken in connection with sensitization to the hapten diphenylcyclopropenone (DPC). The receptors here all came from a young woman with alopecia areata. Some clones in this sample may be carry-over from other donors' samples.

The chain couples TRBV5-1 to TRBJ1-1; TRBD1 might be the D (6 bases). This CDR3 comprises 14 residues. Germline CDR1 reads SGHRS; CDR2 reads YFSETQ. V lost 7 bases to trimming and J lost 5 bases, with 18 bases between them. The CDR3 sequence: CASQNTGTTTEAFF. The CDR3 nucleotides are TGCGCCAGCCAAAACACCGGGACAACAACTGAAGCTTTCTTT.

V and J are TRBV12-3 or TRBV12-4 and TRBJ2-1; no reliable D call. V shed 6 bases and J shed 6 bases, with 9 bases lying between them. The CDR3 is made up of 12 amino acids. The chain's CDR3 is CASSSQFNEQFF. Here the CDR3 DNA reads TGTGCCAGCAGCTCCCAGTTCAATGAGCAGTTCTTC.

This clonotype was observed at least ten times. The chain joins TRBV7-6 to TRBJ2-5; 15 nucleotides line up with TRBD2. V dropped 6 bases and J dropped 5; count of bases not matched to a gene: 10. The CDR3 totals 17 residues. The germline gives CDR1 SGHVS, CDR2 FNYEAQ. The CDR3 coding sequence is TGTGCCAGCAGTTCGGGACTAGCGGGGGGCTGGACCGAGACCCAGTACTTC. Amino acids: CASSSGLAGGWTETQYF.